The 8 T cell receptor beta chains in this list originate from one sample, sequenced in a study of blood T cells in healthy people across ages. Together with a sample-barcoded 5' primer, a J-beta primer mix was included in a second PCR lasting about 7 to 11 cycles. TCRdb recomputed calls from the 5' RACE reads with MiXCR, one row per CDR3 protein. The sample comprises approximately 350,000 distinct CDR3 sequences, about half of which are singletons, and 51% rests with the top ten. Sequencing used blood. The origin of the receptors is a man in his 60s in good health.

Regarding this clonotype: A junction boundary mismatches the germline segment, possibly from a read error. The genes are TRBV10-3 and TRBJ2-7; 10 bases map to TRBD1. In germline, CDR1 is ENHRY, CDR2 SYGVKD. This CDR3 comprises 15 residues. CDR3 loop: CAISPGTGVSSEQYF. The DNA of the CDR3 is TGTGCCATCAGCCCCGGGACAGGGGTTTCCTCCGAGCAGTACTTC.

In its sample, this clonotype was seen a few times. This rearrangement joins TRBV6-6 to TRBJ2-7, with D tentatively TRBD2 (7 bases). V was pared by 10 bases and J by 2 bases, with 15 bases between. CDR1 is MNHNY and CDR2 is SVGAGI in the germline V gene (reference sequence). CDR3 length: 13 amino acids. CDR3 bases: TGTGCCACAAGGGGGGGCTCCACCTACGAGCAGTACTTC. It is translated as CATRGGSTYEQYF.

The chain employs TRBV5-1 and TRBJ2-1; D may match TRBD1 or TRBD2 (5 bases each). Trimming took off 0 bases at V and 0 bases at J, with 10 bases between the two ends. Germline CDR1 and CDR2: SGHRS and YFSETQ. The CDR3 has 16 residues. The CDR3 sequence: CASSLAWGSSYNEQFF. CDR3 DNA sequence: TGCGCCAGCAGCTTGGCTTGGGGGAGCTCCTACAATGAGCAGTTCTTC.

The chain employs TRBV5-4 and TRBJ2-3; tentatively, D is TRBD2 (6 bases). This CDR3 has 16 amino acids. Germline assignment: CDR1 SGHNT and CDR2 YYREEE (reference sequence). The V end was cut by 4 bases, the J end by 0 bases, with 15 bases between. The CDR3 is CASSPELAQSTDTQYF. The CDR3 DNA follows: TGTGCCAGCAGCCCTGAACTAGCTCAAAGCACAGATACGCAGTATTTT.

This clonotype was counted at least ten times. V usage is TRBV6-5 and J usage is TRBJ1-2; 9 positions agree with TRBD1. This CDR3 has 11 residues. J lost 7 bases, V lost 10 bases, and 4 bases had no gene match. Germline assignment: CDR1 MNHEY and CDR2 SVGAGI. The CDR3 region has the DNA TGTGCCACCGGGACAGGGATTGGCTACACCTTC. It codes for CATGTGIGYTF.

This clonotype was counted ten times or more. The V call is TRBV7-2, the J call TRBJ1-2, with 7 bases identical to TRBD1. Trimming removed 1 base from V and 8 bases from J; junction bases left unmatched: 7. The CDR3 loop spans 14 amino acids. Per the germline V gene, CDR1 is SGHTA and CDR2 is FQGNSA. The CDR3 region has the DNA TGTGCCAGCAGCTTAGGGGGGACAGCGGAGGGCTACACCTTC. This codes for CASSLGGTAEGYTF.

CDR3: CACLLMEGLSTDTQYF. In DNA, the CDR3 is TGTGCCTGCCTACTAATGGAGGGCCTAAGCACAGATACGCAGTATTTT. The V gene is TRBV2, the J gene TRBJ2-3; the D gene is possibly TRBD2 (6 bases). Germline V gene data show CDR1 as SNHLY and CDR2 as FYNNEI. With 11 bases removed from V and 0 bases from J, the gap between germline ends came to 21 bases. This CDR3 comprises 16 residues.

This chain uses TRBV29-1 with TRBJ2-3; 11 bases agree with TRBD2. The J segment lost 8 bases and the V segment lost 7 bases, leaving 14 bases of the junction unmatched. Germline values: CDR1 SQVTM, CDR2 ANQGSEA. The CDR3 has 15 amino acids. Here the CDR3 reads CSASPGLAEESTQYF. CDR3 nucleotide sequence: TGCAGCGCATCACCGGGACTAGCGGAGGAGAGTACGCAGTATTTT.